This entry lists 8 T cell receptor beta chains sequenced from one sample in a study of cytotoxic CD8 clonotypes in ibrutinib-treated CLL. TCRdb keeps only in-frame clones here, not all; method: immunoSEQ multiplex PCR. The data contain some 25,000 clones, approximately 81% of them singletons. The input for sequencing was PBMCs, taken before ibrutinib treatment. All receptors come from a human donor with chronic lymphocytic leukemia.

This clone was seen a single time. The chain carries TRBV9 and TRBJ2-2, with 14 nucleotides matching TRBD2. The germline gives CDR1 SGDLS, CDR2 YYNGEE. The CDR3 is 19 amino acids. With 3 bases clipped from V and 4 bases from J, the junction kept 11 bases outside the gene matches. DNA for the CDR3: TGTGCCAGCAGCGGGACGGGACTAGCGGGAGAAAGAAGCACCGGGGAGCTGTTTTTT. Amino acids: CASSGTGLAGERSTGELFF.

V gene TRBV7-6 combines with J gene TRBJ2-1, with TRBD2 identical over 11 bases. The V gene's germline CDR1 is SGHVS and CDR2 FNYEAQ. The CDR3 totals 14 residues. V gave up 5 bases and J gave up 6 bases; unmatched junction bases: 3. Here the CDR3 DNA reads TGTGCCAGCAGCCCTGGACTAGCGGGCAATGAGCAGTTCTTC. This translates into CASSPGLAGNEQFF.

CDR3 bases: TGTGCCAGCAGCTTAGAAGCGGGAGGGTTCTCGAACACCGGGGAGCTGTTTTTT. Translating gives CASSLEAGGFSNTGELFF. This chain uses TRBV7-6 with TRBJ2-2, with 10 bases that match TRBD2. Trimming removed 1 base from V and 0 bases from J; junction bases left unmatched: 5. The CDR3 is 18 amino acids. Germline CDR1 SGHVS, CDR2 FNYEAQ. Combining the CDR3 with reference TRBV7-6 and TRBJ2-2 gives the whole variable domain GAGVSQSPRYKVTKRGQDVALRCDPISGHVSLYWYRQALGQGPEFLTYFNYEAQQDKSGLPNDRFSAERPEGSISTLTIQRTEQRDSAMYRCASSLEAGGFSNTGELFFGEGSRLTVL.

As to this clone: The sample contains more than one DNA sequence encoding this CDR3. CDR3 DNA: TGTGCCAGCACCAACTTGGTGAACACTGAAGCTTTCTTT. Amino acid sequence: CASTNLVNTEAFF. This chain uses TRBV9 with TRBJ1-1, with no clear D. The germline V gene encodes CDR1 SGDLS and CDR2 YYNGEE. V lost 6 bases to trimming and J lost 0 bases, with 9 bases between them. The CDR3 sequence is 13 residues long.

V is TRBV5-6 and J is TRBJ2-1, with TRBD1 as a possible D gene (6 bases). The V and J ends lost 0 bases and 5 bases respectively, with 18 bases between them. This CDR3 region has 17 residues. The germline V gene encodes CDR1 SGHDT and CDR2 YYEEEE. The CDR3 sequence is CASSLAWGPNRNNEQFF. The CDR3, as DNA: TGTGCCAGCAGCTTGGCCTGGGGGCCGAACCGTAACAATGAGCAGTTCTTC.

CDR3 coding DNA: TGTGCCAGCAGCGTAGGATTCGGACAGTTGGAGACCCAGTACTTC. Protein sequence: CASSVGFGQLETQYF. The V call is TRBV9, the J call TRBJ2-5; D is perhaps TRBD1 (6 bases). The CDR3 covers 15 residues. Trimming took off 0 bases at V and 5 bases at J, with 14 bases between the two ends. The germline CDR1 and CDR2 sequences are SGDLS and YYNGEE.

The V and J genes are TRBV5-1 and TRBJ2-2, with 7 bases that match TRBD2. This CDR3 spans 17 amino acids. The trim removed 0 bases at V and 5 bases at J, leaving 10 bases unmatched. Germline CDR1 SGHRS, CDR2 YFSETQ. Written as DNA, the CDR3 is TGCGCCAGCAGCTTGGACCCTAGCGGTTCTGGGACCGGGGAGCTGTTTTTT. Its protein is CASSLDPSGSGTGELFF.

This clone was detected only once. The chain has TRBV5-4 and TRBJ2-7; 10 bases match TRBD1. This CDR3 is built from 13 residues. Germline V gene data show CDR1 as SGHNT and CDR2 as YYREEE (reference sequence). V trimming: 4 bases; J trimming: 5 bases; junction bases outside the gene matches: 3. In DNA, the CDR3 is TGTGCCAGCAGCAGACAGGGGGCGAACGAGCAGTACTTC. This translates into CASSRQGANEQYF.